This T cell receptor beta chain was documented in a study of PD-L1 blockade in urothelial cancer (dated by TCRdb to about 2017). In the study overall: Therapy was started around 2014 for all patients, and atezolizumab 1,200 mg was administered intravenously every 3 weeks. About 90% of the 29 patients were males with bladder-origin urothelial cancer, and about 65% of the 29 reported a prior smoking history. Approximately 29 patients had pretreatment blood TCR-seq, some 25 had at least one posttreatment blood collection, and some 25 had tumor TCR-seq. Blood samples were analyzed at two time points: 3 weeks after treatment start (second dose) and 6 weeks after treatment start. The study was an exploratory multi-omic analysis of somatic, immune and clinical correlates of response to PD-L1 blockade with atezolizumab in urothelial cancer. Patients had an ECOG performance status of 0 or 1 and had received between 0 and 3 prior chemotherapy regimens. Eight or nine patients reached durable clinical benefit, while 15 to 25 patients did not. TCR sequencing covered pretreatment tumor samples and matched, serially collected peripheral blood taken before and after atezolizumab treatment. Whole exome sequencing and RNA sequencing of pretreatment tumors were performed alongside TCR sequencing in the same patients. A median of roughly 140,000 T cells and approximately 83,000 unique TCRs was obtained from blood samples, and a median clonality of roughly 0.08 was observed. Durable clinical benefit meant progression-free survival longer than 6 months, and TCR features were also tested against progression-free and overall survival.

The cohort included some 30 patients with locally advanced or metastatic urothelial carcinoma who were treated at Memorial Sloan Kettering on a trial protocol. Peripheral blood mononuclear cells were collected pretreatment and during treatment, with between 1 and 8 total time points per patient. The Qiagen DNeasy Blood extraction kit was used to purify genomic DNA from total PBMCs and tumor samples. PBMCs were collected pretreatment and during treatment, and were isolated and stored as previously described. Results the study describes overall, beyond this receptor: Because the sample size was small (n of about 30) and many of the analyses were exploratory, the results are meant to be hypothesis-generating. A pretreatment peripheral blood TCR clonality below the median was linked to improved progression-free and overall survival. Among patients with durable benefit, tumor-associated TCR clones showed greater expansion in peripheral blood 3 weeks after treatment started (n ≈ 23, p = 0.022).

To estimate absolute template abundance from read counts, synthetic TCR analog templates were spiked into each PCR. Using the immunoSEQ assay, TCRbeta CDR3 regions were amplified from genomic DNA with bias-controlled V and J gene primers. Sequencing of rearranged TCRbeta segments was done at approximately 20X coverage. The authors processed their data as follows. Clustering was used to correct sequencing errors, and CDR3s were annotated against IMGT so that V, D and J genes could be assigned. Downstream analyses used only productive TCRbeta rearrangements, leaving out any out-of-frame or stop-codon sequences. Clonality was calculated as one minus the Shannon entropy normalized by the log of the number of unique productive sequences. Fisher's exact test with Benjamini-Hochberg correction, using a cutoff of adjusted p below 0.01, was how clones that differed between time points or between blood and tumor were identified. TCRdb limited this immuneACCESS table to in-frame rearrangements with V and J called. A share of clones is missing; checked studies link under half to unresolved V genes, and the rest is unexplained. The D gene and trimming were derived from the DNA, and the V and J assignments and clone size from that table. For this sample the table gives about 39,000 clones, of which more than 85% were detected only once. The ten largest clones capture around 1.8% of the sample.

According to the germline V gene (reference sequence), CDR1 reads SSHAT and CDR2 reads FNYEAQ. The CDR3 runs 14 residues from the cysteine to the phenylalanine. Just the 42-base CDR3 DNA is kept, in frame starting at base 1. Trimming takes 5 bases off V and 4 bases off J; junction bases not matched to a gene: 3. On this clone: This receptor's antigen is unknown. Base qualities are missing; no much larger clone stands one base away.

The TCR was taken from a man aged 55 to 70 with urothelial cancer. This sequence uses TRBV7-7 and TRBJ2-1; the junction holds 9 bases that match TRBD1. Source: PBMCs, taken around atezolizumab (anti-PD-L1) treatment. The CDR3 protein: CASSPGQGYNEQFF. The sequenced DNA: TGTGCCAGCAGCCCCGGACAGGGGTACAATGAGCAGTTCTTC.